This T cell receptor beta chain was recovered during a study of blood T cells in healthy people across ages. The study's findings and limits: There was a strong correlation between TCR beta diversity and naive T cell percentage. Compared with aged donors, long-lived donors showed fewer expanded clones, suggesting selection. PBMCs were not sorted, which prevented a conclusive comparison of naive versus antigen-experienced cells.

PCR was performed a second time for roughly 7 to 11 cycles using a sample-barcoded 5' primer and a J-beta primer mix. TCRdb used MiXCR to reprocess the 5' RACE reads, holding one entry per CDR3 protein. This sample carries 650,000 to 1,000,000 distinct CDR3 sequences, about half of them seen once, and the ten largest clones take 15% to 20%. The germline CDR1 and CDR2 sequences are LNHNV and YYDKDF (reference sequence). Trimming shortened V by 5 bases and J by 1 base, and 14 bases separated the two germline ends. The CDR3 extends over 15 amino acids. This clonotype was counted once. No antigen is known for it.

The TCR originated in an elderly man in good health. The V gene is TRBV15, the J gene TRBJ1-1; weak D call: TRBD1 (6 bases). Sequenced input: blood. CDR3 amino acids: CATSDTGHGNTEAFF. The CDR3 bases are TGTGCCACCAGCGATACAGGGCACGGGAACACTGAAGCTTTCTTT.